What follows are 7 T cell receptor beta chains derived from one specimen sequenced in a study of T cell changes during pregnancy in multiple sclerosis. The protocol was immunoSEQ multiplex PCR, while the TCRdb copy is restricted to in-frame clones and leaves out a portion. The profile shows around 70,000 clones, roughly 94% of them singletons. The sequencing here drew on peripheral blood, taken in the third trimester of pregnancy. These receptors came from a female donor with multiple sclerosis, enrolled in a pregnancy study.

V gene TRBV5-1 combines with J gene TRBJ2-7; tentative D call: TRBD1 (6 bases). The CDR3 runs 16 residues. Trimming pared 4 bases from V and 0 bases from J, leaving 17 bases between. CDR1 and CDR2 from the germline V gene are SGHRS and YFSETQ. CDR3 region: CASSDQGPSFSYEQYF. The CDR3 coding sequence is TGCGCCAGCAGCGATCAGGGGCCCTCCTTCTCCTACGAGCAGTACTTC.

V usage is TRBV27 and J usage is TRBJ1-1, with D possibly matching TRBD1 (6 bases). CDR1 is MNHEY and CDR2 is SMNVEV in the germline V gene (reference sequence). Trimming left V 1 base short and J 0 bases short, with 18 bases between. CDR3 length equals 18 residues. CDR3 protein: CASSLYRGLGGVNTEAFF. CDR3 coding DNA: TGTGCCAGCAGTTTATACCGCGGATTAGGGGGAGTGAACACTGAAGCTTTCTTT.

J is TRBJ2-3 and V is TRBV25-1; 7 nucleotides align to TRBD2. Germline-derived CDR1 and CDR2 are MGHDK and SYGVNS. The CDR3 consists of 14 residues. Losses at the gene ends were 2 bases for V and 6 bases for J; bases not matched to a gene: 5. The CDR3 spells CASSEGLAADTQYF. The CDR3 DNA is TGTGCCAGCAGTGAAGGGCTAGCGGCCGATACGCAGTATTTT.

This chain uses TRBV6-1 with TRBJ1-2; 7 bases align to TRBD1. The CDR3 runs 14 residues. V dropped 6 bases and J dropped 8; count of bases not matched to a gene: 12. Looked up from germline, CDR1 is MNHNS and CDR2 is SASEGT. Written as DNA, the CDR3 is TGTGCCAGCAGCGACCTTCCTTTACAGGGGGGCTACACCTTC. It specifies CASSDLPLQGGYTF.

The chain links TRBV28 to TRBJ2-6; 9 bases align to TRBD1. There are 18 residues in the CDR3. Germline lookup yields CDR1 MDHEN and CDR2 SYDVKM. With 1 base clipped from V and 4 bases from J, the junction kept 8 bases outside the gene matches. CDR3 coding DNA: TGTGCCAGCAGTTTATACAGGGGGCTGGGTAGGGGGGCCAACGTCCTGACTTTC. Amino acid sequence: CASSLYRGLGRGANVLTF.

The chain recombines TRBV6-4 with TRBJ2-1; TRBD2 is a possible D gene (5 bases). CDR3 length: 13 amino acids. Looked up from germline, CDR1 is MRHNA and CDR2 is SNTAGT. V gave up 6 bases and J gave up 4 bases, with 10 bases separating them. The chain's CDR3 is CASRGGLYNEQFF. The CDR3 region has the DNA TGTGCCAGCAGAGGCGGGCTTTACAATGAGCAGTTCTTC.

By proportion, this clone is medium-sized (0.01 to 0.1%). The chain has TRBV18 and TRBJ2-7, with TRBD1 as a possible D gene (6 bases). The germline V gene encodes CDR1 KGHSH and CDR2 LQKENI. The CDR3 sequence is 13 residues long. Trimming stripped 4 bases from V and 3 bases from J, with 10 bases between. CDR3 sequence (DNA): TGTGCCAGCTCACGGCTAGGGGGCTACGAGCAGTACTTC. It encodes CASSRLGGYEQYF.